Below, 14 T cell receptor beta chains from the same sample are listed, as sequenced in a study of blood T cell repertoires in COVID-19. The data were produced by immunoSEQ multiplex PCR, yet TCRdb's version contains in-frame clones alone and is incomplete. The top ten hold roughly 8.3% of the sample, which has over 250,000 clones, around nine tenths seen once. The sequenced sample was PBMCs or T cells enriched from blood (not recorded which). Receptors were obtained from a middle-aged man who had recovered from COVID-19.

The chain has TRBV4-3 and TRBJ1-1, with TRBD1 as a possible D gene (6 bases). This CDR3 is 17 amino acids long. V lost 1 base, J lost 2 bases, and 17 bases lay in between. CDR1 and CDR2 from the germline V gene are LGHNA and YSLEER. The CDR3 DNA is TGCGCCAGCAGCCAAGGGGGCGGGGGCCTGGGCAACACTGAAGCTTTCTTT. It specifies CASSQGGGGLGNTEAFF.

This clone was detected only a few times. J is TRBJ2-7 and V is TRBV10-2; 12 nucleotides align to TRBD2. The germline V gene has CDR1 WSHSY and CDR2 SAAADI. The CDR3 totals 15 residues. Unmatched junction bases numbered 4, after V lost 5 bases and J lost 2 bases. For the CDR3, the DNA is TGCGCCAGCAGTCGACTAGCGGGGGACCCCTACGAGCAGTACTTC. Translating it yields CASSRLAGDPYEQYF.

This clone appeared a single time. The genes are TRBV29-1 and TRBJ1-2; TRBD1 might be the D (6 bases). V was trimmed by 4 bases and J by 8 bases, leaving 14 bases between them. The CDR3 spans 12 residues. Germline V gene sequence: CDR1 SQVTM, CDR2 ANQGSEA. CDR3 region: CSVADSPRGYTF. As DNA, the CDR3 is TGCAGCGTTGCGGACAGCCCCAGGGGCTACACCTTC. Full variable domain (remainder filled in from reference TRBV29-1 and TRBJ1-2): SAVISQKPSRDICQRGTSLTIQCQVDSQVTMMFWYRQQPGQSLTLIATANQGSEATYESGFVIDKFPISRPNLTFSTLTVSNMSPEDSSIYLCSVADSPRGYTFGSGTRLTVV.

The CDR3 sequence: CASSYSGGRLYYGYTF. The CDR3 DNA reads TGTGCCAGCAGTTACAGTGGGGGCCGATTATACTATGGCTACACCTTC. This chain links TRBV6-2 or TRBV6-3 with TRBJ1-2; weak D call: TRBD1 (6 bases). This CDR3 has 16 amino acids. Germline CDR1 reads MNHEY; CDR2 reads SVGEGT. The V end was cut by 2 bases, the J end by 3 bases, with 16 bases between.

The genes are TRBV3-1 (or the pseudogene TRBV3-2) and TRBJ2-7; weak D call: TRBD2 (5 bases). Germline V gene lookup returns CDR1 LGHDT and CDR2 YNNKEL (reference sequence). CDR3 size: 10 residues. V was pared by 8 bases and J by 4 bases, with 6 bases between. In DNA form, the CDR3 reads TGTGCCAGCGGGGAGTACGAGCAGTACTTC. Its protein product is CASGEYEQYF.

DNA of the CDR3: TGTGCCAGCAGCCAAGTTGCACTAGCGGTTAACGATGAGCAGTTCTTC. Its protein is CASSQVALAVNDEQFF. This chain uses TRBV14 with TRBJ2-1, with 8 nucleotides matching TRBD2. Per germline, CDR1 SGHDN and CDR2 FVKESK. V was clipped by 1 base and J by 8 bases; unmatched bases: 10. This CDR3 is built from 16 residues.

V gene TRBV10-3 combines with J gene TRBJ2-5, with 7 bases that match TRBD1. The CDR3 contains 14 residues. From germline, CDR1 is ENHRY and CDR2 SYGVKD. The V gene end was trimmed by 6 bases and the J gene end by 2 bases; junction bases not matched to a gene: 6. The DNA for the CDR3 is TGTGCCATCAGCCCTGACAGGGAACAAGAGACCCAGTACTTC. Residues: CAISPDREQETQYF.

The chain links TRBV4-3 to TRBJ1-2; D uncertain. The CDR3 totals 15 residues. CDR1 and CDR2 (germline): LGHNA, YSLEER. V lost 0 bases, J lost 4 bases, and 12 bases lay in between. The CDR3 loop reads CASSQESYQLYGYTF. In DNA, the CDR3 is TGCGCCAGCAGCCAAGAGTCCTACCAACTCTATGGCTACACCTTC.

The CDR3 region has the DNA TGTGCCAGCAGCTTTCGCTCGACCGGGGAGGGGAGGGGGGCCGGCTATGGCTACACCTTC. Translated, it gives CASSFRSTGEGRGAGYGYTF. V and J are TRBV7-6 and TRBJ1-2; D might be TRBD1 (6 bases). The CDR3 has 20 residues. V was trimmed by 3 bases and J by 4 bases, leaving 30 bases between them. Germline V gives CDR1 SGHVS, CDR2 FNYEAQ.

This chain links TRBV7-3 with TRBJ2-3; a weak D match, TRBD1 (8 bases). This CDR3 comprises 15 residues. Trimming left V 4 bases short and J 4 bases short, with 15 bases between. The V gene's germline CDR1 is SGHTA and CDR2 FQGTGA. CDR3 DNA: TGTGCCAGCAGCTCAAGGACAGGGAGGGCAGATACGCAGTATTTT. Its translation is CASSSRTGRADTQYF.

The V and J genes are TRBV6-2 or TRBV6-3 and TRBJ2-1, with D unclear. The germline CDR1 and CDR2 sequences are MNHEY and SVGEGT. V lost 5 bases and J lost 7, with 21 bases in between. This CDR3 comprises 16 residues. CDR3 region: CASSQRSLVVGNEQFF. The CDR3 DNA reads as TGTGCCAGCAGTCAAAGGAGCCTTGTCGTTGGGAATGAGCAGTTCTTC.

The chain employs TRBV7-8 and TRBJ1-2; perhaps TRBD1 as D (5 bases). CDR1 SGHVS and CDR2 FQNEAQ come from the germline V gene. Deletions cut 5 bases from V and 3 bases from J, with 28 bases between. The CDR3 is made up of 19 amino acids. CDR3 amino acids: CASSPPRWGAVPFDYGYTF. In DNA form, the CDR3 reads TGTGCCAGCAGCCCACCCCGTTGGGGCGCGGTCCCGTTTGACTATGGCTACACCTTC.

The chain couples TRBV5-1 to TRBJ1-3, with D perhaps matching TRBD1 (5 bases). V lost 0 bases, J lost 3 bases, and 13 bases lay in between. Germline V gene data show CDR1 as SGHRS and CDR2 as YFSETQ. The CDR3 is made up of 16 amino acids. CDR3 region: CASSLGPPGNGNTIYF. CDR3 sequence (DNA): TGCGCCAGCAGCTTGGGACCTCCAGGGAATGGAAACACCATATATTTT.

This rearrangement joins TRBV12-3 or TRBV12-4 to TRBJ1-1, with TRBD1 identical over 8 bases. The CDR3 has 13 residues. V gave up 5 bases and J gave up 3 bases; unmatched junction bases: 2. The CDR3 DNA is TGTGCCAGCAGTGCAGGGGGCTACACTGAAGCTTTCTTT. Protein product: CASSAGGYTEAFF.